This T cell receptor beta chain was sequenced in a study of blood T cell repertoires in COVID-19. Whole-study context: There were acute and convalescent COVID-19 samples, and they came from the United States, Italy and Spain. Sources were T cells, B-cell-depleted T cells, or PBMCs; the material itself was cDNA or gDNA.

As handled by the study authors: Researchers report that nucleated cell counts were estimated from reference gene primer amplification. TCRdb's table, derived via immunoSEQ multiplex PCR, lists solely in-frame clones and lacks some. V and J calls and clone size follow that table, whereas D and trimming were derived from the DNA. The sample carries about 59,000 clones, approximately 80% recorded once. Germline CDR1 is SGHRS and CDR2 is YFSETQ. Losses at the gene ends were 1 base for V and 6 bases for J; bases not matched to a gene: 10. The CDR3 covers 15 residues. The sequence was collected from a man older than 75 with acute or convalescent COVID-19. Sequenced input: peripheral blood. The chain joins TRBV5-1 to TRBJ2-7; 7 nucleotides agree with TRBD1. The CDR3 coding sequence is TGCGCCAGCAGCTTGTATGGCACAGGGGCGATCGAGCAGTACTTC. Translating it yields CASSLYGTGAIEQYF.